This T cell receptor beta chain appears in the sequencing data of a study of breast tumors, draining lymph nodes, adjacent tissues. Axillary draining lymph nodes of breast cancer patients supplied the node samples. Study outcomes and limitations: The lymph node origin of tumor T cells was framed as consistent with a hypothesis, not demonstrated.

TCRdb fed the multiplex PCR reads into MiXCR, producing one record per CDR3 protein. The sample has under 250,000 distinct CDR3 sequences, 32% seen once; the top ten hold 1.3% to 1.5%. V gave up 7 bases and J gave up 1 base; unmatched junction bases: 5. Germline CDR1 LNHDA, CDR2 SQIVND (reference sequence). This CDR3 spans 14 amino acids. Ten or more counts support this clonotype. What it binds is not known. The rearrangement uses TRBV19 and TRBJ2-3, with 7 bases aligning to TRBD2. The sample was axillary lymph node tissue. The sequence came from a female donor with breast cancer. Some clones in this sample may be carry-over from other donors' samples. The CDR3 region is CASTRSGGTDTQYF. The CDR3, as DNA: TGTGCCAGTACGAGGAGCGGGGGCACAGATACGCAGTATTTT.